Following are 6 T cell receptor beta chains from one sample sequenced in a study of shared clonotypes between healthy human individuals. The table came from immunoSEQ multiplex PCR; TCRdb's copy has only in-frame clones and leaves some out. The table shows more than 2 million clones, with approximately 96% occurring only once. Material for sequencing was naive CD4+ T cells sorted from blood. The subset was: CD45RA+ positively selected. The source is a man in his late teens or twenties in good health.

CDR3 sequence (DNA): TGCGCCAGCAGCTTGGAGCCGGGGACCTACAATGAGCAGTTCTTC. Translated, it gives CASSLEPGTYNEQFF. This sequence joins TRBV5-1 and TRBJ2-1, with D maybe TRBD2 (5 bases). Germline-derived CDR1 and CDR2 are SGHRS and YFSETQ. This CDR3 contains 15 residues. With 0 bases removed from V and 2 bases from J, the gap between germline ends came to 9 bases.

The chain uses TRBV5-6 and TRBJ1-1; D remains unclear. The CDR3 loop spans 14 amino acids. Germline assignment: CDR1 SGHDT and CDR2 YYEEEE. V gave up 2 bases and J gave up 0 bases, with 8 bases separating them. DNA for the CDR3: TGTGCCAGCAGCTTTCGGACGGTGAACACTGAAGCTTTCTTT. This codes for CASSFRTVNTEAFF.

The chain carries TRBV2 and TRBJ2-5, with D maybe TRBD2 (6 bases). The CDR3 loop spans 13 amino acids. Trimming took off 5 bases at V and 5 bases at J, with 12 bases between the two ends. Germline V CDR1 and CDR2: SNHLY, FYNNEI. In nucleotides, the CDR3 is TGTGCCAGCAGTAAGGGGCTAGCGGAGACCCAGTACTTC. Residues: CASSKGLAETQYF.

The chain combines TRBV7-2 with TRBJ1-3; no clear D gene. V lost 1 base, J lost 3 bases, and 10 bases lay in between. From germline, CDR1 is SGHTA and CDR2 FQGNSA. The CDR3 has 15 amino acids. CDR3 amino acids: CASSLGVVGGNTIYF. DNA for the CDR3: TGTGCCAGCAGCTTAGGGGTCGTGGGTGGAAACACCATATATTTT.

V usage is TRBV28 and J usage is TRBJ2-3; weak D call: TRBD1 (6 bases). The CDR3 sequence is 13 residues long. The ends were cut back, 10 bases at V and 4 bases at J, with 15 bases in the middle. The germline CDR1 and CDR2 sequences are MDHEN and SYDVKM. The CDR3 sequence is CATGDNFADTQYF. The CDR3 nucleotides are TGTGCCACCGGGGACAACTTTGCAGATACGCAGTATTTT.

The chain recombines TRBV29-1 with TRBJ2-7; D is perhaps TRBD2 (7 bases). Germline-derived CDR1 and CDR2 are SQVTM and ANQGSEA. This CDR3 has 13 amino acids. V was clipped by 3 bases and J by 6 bases, with 15 bases between them. CDR3 residues: CSVDPGGGFEQYF. CDR3 in DNA: TGCAGCGTTGACCCTGGGGGGGGCTTCGAGCAGTACTTC.